Listed below are T cell receptor beta chains from one sample, sequenced in a study of shared clonotypes between healthy human individuals. Sequencing used immunoSEQ multiplex PCR; TCRdb keeps in-frame clones, though not all of them. The sample yields over 950,000 clones, 60% to 85% seen once. The sequenced sample was memory CD4+ T cells from PBMCs. The source is a man between 18 and 35 years old in good health. Some clones in this sample may be carry-over from other donors' samples. The CDR3 runs from the conserved cysteine through the conserved F or W. Fields, in order: J gene, D gene, clone size, V gene, CDR3 protein, CDR3 DNA. D genes are given only for firm matches. Size is stated for part of the rows, as once, few or many counts, or as a class when the clone is expanded.

j_gene: TRBJ2-2
d_gene: TRBD2
abundance: NA
v_gene: TRBV5-5
CDR3aa: CASSNGLAGLRVNTGELFF
CDR3nt: TGTGCCAGCAGCAACGGACTAGCGGGGCTGAGGGTGAACACCGGGGAGCTGTTTTTT

j_gene: TRBJ2-7
d_gene: TRBD2
abundance: NA
v_gene: TRBV4-1
CDR3aa: CASSQDGSSGTVQYF
CDR3nt: TGCGCCAGCAGCCAAGATGGTTCTAGCGGGACGGTGCAGTACTTC

j_gene: TRBJ2-7
d_gene: NA
abundance: NA
v_gene: TRBV5-1
CDR3aa: CASSLYDPSEQYF
CDR3nt: TGCGCCAGCAGCTTGTACGACCCCTCCGAGCAGTACTTC

j_gene: TRBJ2-7
d_gene: TRBD1
abundance: NA
v_gene: TRBV6-5
CDR3aa: CASSPPDRGGNEQYF
CDR3nt: TGTGCCAGCAGCCCACCGGACAGGGGTGGCAACGAGCAGTACTTC

j_gene: TRBJ2-2
d_gene: NA
abundance: NA
v_gene: TRBV5-1
CDR3aa: CASSLVSAGSNTGELFF
CDR3nt: TGCGCCAGCAGCTTGGTTTCGGCAGGGTCGAACACCGGGGAGCTGTTTTTT

j_gene: TRBJ2-2
d_gene: NA
abundance: NA
v_gene: TRBV6-1
CDR3aa: CASSELPGPPSNGELFF
CDR3nt: TGTGCCAGCAGTGAATTACCGGGACCCCCGTCTAACGGGGAGCTGTTTTTT

j_gene: TRBJ2-7
d_gene: NA
abundance: NA
v_gene: TRBV11-1
CDR3aa: CASSLVWTDSYEQYF
CDR3nt: TGTGCCAGCAGCTTAGTCTGGACTGATTCCTACGAGCAGTACTTC

j_gene: TRBJ2-5
d_gene: TRBD2
abundance: NA
v_gene: TRBV6-6
CDR3aa: CASSPIAGDRETQYF
CDR3nt: TGTGCCAGCAGTCCTATAGCGGGAGATCGTGAGACCCAGTACTTC

j_gene: TRBJ2-2
d_gene: TRBD2
abundance: NA
v_gene: TRBV7-3
CDR3aa: CASSLSSGAGDVGELFF
CDR3nt: TGTGCCAGCAGCTTAAGTTCAGGAGCGGGAGACGTCGGGGAGCTGTTTTTT

j_gene: TRBJ2-5
d_gene: TRBD1
abundance: NA
v_gene: TRBV28
CDR3aa: CASSPTGGGKTQYF
CDR3nt: TGTGCCAGCAGTCCAACAGGGGGCGGGAAGACCCAGTACTTC

j_gene: TRBJ2-1
d_gene: TRBD2
abundance: NA
v_gene: TRBV5-4
CDR3aa: CASSRKTSGGDEQFF
CDR3nt: TGTGCCAGCAGCAGGAAGACTAGCGGGGGTGATGAGCAGTTCTTC

j_gene: TRBJ1-2
d_gene: TRBD1
abundance: NA
v_gene: TRBV5-1
CDR3aa: CASSREPGQGSYGYTF
CDR3nt: TGCGCCAGCAGCAGGGAACCGGGACAGGGGTCCTATGGCTACACCTTC

j_gene: TRBJ1-1
d_gene: NA
abundance: NA
v_gene: TRBV6-6
CDR3aa: CASSSGNTEAFF
CDR3nt: TGTGCCAGCAGTTCAGGGAACACTGAAGCTTTCTTT

j_gene: TRBJ2-5
d_gene: TRBD1
abundance: NA
v_gene: TRBV5-4
CDR3aa: CASSATTGVQETQYF
CDR3nt: TGTGCCAGCAGCGCTACTACAGGGGTCCAAGAGACCCAGTACTTC

j_gene: TRBJ2-7
d_gene: NA
abundance: NA
v_gene: TRBV11-2
CDR3aa: CASSVGGRRSSYEQYF
CDR3nt: TGTGCCAGCAGCGTTGGTGGTCGCAGGAGCTCCTACGAGCAGTACTTC

j_gene: TRBJ1-2
d_gene: NA
abundance: NA
v_gene: TRBV2
CDR3aa: CASSERTIWNGYTF
CDR3nt: TGTGCCAGCAGCGAAAGGACAATTTGGAATGGCTACACCTTC

j_gene: TRBJ2-3
d_gene: NA
abundance: NA
v_gene: TRBV5-6
CDR3aa: CASKPTLKFTDTQYF
CDR3nt: TGTGCCAGCAAACCCACATTGAAATTCACAGATACGCAGTATTTT

j_gene: TRBJ2-7
d_gene: NA
abundance: NA
v_gene: TRBV5-5
CDR3aa: CASSLAIGASYEQYF
CDR3nt: TGTGCCAGCAGCTTGGCCATCGGGGCCTCCTACGAGCAGTACTTC

j_gene: TRBJ2-3
d_gene: NA
abundance: many
v_gene: TRBV7-2
CDR3aa: CASSFWGSTDTQYF
CDR3nt: TGTGCCAGCAGCTTCTGGGGTTCCACAGATACGCAGTATTTT

j_gene: TRBJ2-7
d_gene: NA
abundance: once
v_gene: TRBV19
CDR3aa: CASSRTAGPNYEQYF
CDR3nt: TGTGCCAGTAGCCGTACAGCTGGACCCAACTACGAGCAGTACTTC

j_gene: TRBJ1-5
d_gene: NA
abundance: NA
v_gene: TRBV6-5
CDR3aa: CASSFGQRDQPQHF
CDR3nt: TGTGCCAGCAGTTTCGGACAGAGGGATCAGCCCCAGCATTTT

j_gene: TRBJ1-1
d_gene: NA
abundance: NA
v_gene: TRBV11-2
CDR3aa: CASSLEIARLNTEAFF
CDR3nt: TGTGCCAGCAGCTTGGAGATTGCCCGGTTGAACACTGAAGCTTTCTTT

j_gene: TRBJ2-2
d_gene: NA
abundance: NA
v_gene: TRBV5-6
CDR3aa: CASSFLMGELFF
CDR3nt: TGTGCCAGCAGCTTTCTGATGGGGGAGCTGTTTTTT

j_gene: TRBJ2-6
d_gene: TRBD2
abundance: NA
v_gene: TRBV28
CDR3aa: CASTRGGDKSGANVLTF
CDR3nt: TGTGCCAGCACCCGCGGGGGGGATAAGTCTGGGGCCAACGTCCTGACTTTC

j_gene: TRBJ2-5
d_gene: NA
abundance: few
v_gene: TRBV2
CDR3aa: CASSDSRETQYF
CDR3nt: TGTGCCAGCAGTGACAGTCGAGAGACCCAGTACTTC

j_gene: TRBJ1-3
d_gene: NA
abundance: NA
v_gene: TRBV4-2
CDR3aa: CASSRGQPSGNTIYF
CDR3nt: TGTGCCAGCAGCCGAGGACAACCATCTGGAAACACCATATATTTT

j_gene: TRBJ1-2
d_gene: TRBD1
abundance: few
v_gene: TRBV18
CDR3aa: CASSPLSSGTGQSYTF
CDR3nt: TGTGCCAGCTCACCACTCTCTAGTGGGACAGGGCAAAGCTACACCTTC

j_gene: TRBJ2-7
d_gene: NA
abundance: NA
v_gene: TRBV6-5
CDR3aa: CASSRGSPYEQYF
CDR3nt: TGTGCCAGCAGCCGAGGGTCACCCTACGAGCAGTACTTC

j_gene: TRBJ1-4
d_gene: NA
abundance: NA
v_gene: TRBV2
CDR3aa: CASSLIGVEKLFF
CDR3nt: TGTGCCAGCAGTTTAATAGGGGTAGAAAAACTGTTTTTT

j_gene: TRBJ1-6
d_gene: NA
abundance: NA
v_gene: TRBV27
CDR3aa: CASSFGYNSPLHF
CDR3nt: TGTGCCAGCAGTTTCGGATATAATTCACCCCTCCACTTT

j_gene: TRBJ2-5
d_gene: TRBD1
abundance: NA
v_gene: TRBV18
CDR3aa: CASSPPETGGRETQYF
CDR3nt: TGTGCCAGCTCACCACCGGAGACAGGGGGGAGGGAGACCCAGTACTTC

j_gene: TRBJ2-5
d_gene: NA
abundance: NA
v_gene: TRBV25-1
CDR3aa: CASSEFGVGETQYF
CDR3nt: TGTGCCAGCAGTGAATTTGGGGTCGGCGAGACCCAGTACTTC

j_gene: TRBJ2-4
d_gene: TRBD2
abundance: NA
v_gene: TRBV11-2
CDR3aa: CASSISGGRDIQYF
CDR3nt: TGTGCCAGCAGCATTAGCGGGGGCAGGGACATTCAGTACTTC

j_gene: TRBJ1-1
d_gene: TRBD1
abundance: NA
v_gene: TRBV30
CDR3aa: CAWSRLPGQGLFTEAFF
CDR3nt: TGTGCCTGGAGCCGACTTCCGGGACAGGGTTTGTTCACTGAAGCTTTCTTT

j_gene: TRBJ2-3
d_gene: NA
abundance: NA
v_gene: TRBV11-1
CDR3aa: CASSLIPSADTQYF
CDR3nt: TGTGCCAGCAGCTTAATCCCAAGCGCGGATACGCAGTATTTT

j_gene: TRBJ1-2
d_gene: NA
abundance: NA
v_gene: TRBV10-3
CDR3aa: CASRGEKSGGYTF
CDR3nt: TGTGCCTCCCGGGGCGAAAAAAGTGGGGGCTACACCTTC

j_gene: TRBJ1-3
d_gene: NA
abundance: NA
v_gene: TRBV6-1
CDR3aa: CASSVGATGNTIYF
CDR3nt: TGTGCCAGCAGTGTCGGGGCAACTGGAAACACCATATATTTT

j_gene: TRBJ2-2
d_gene: NA
abundance: NA
v_gene: TRBV2
CDR3aa: CASALGGELFF
CDR3nt: TGTGCCAGCGCCCTCGGCGGGGAGCTGTTTTTT

j_gene: TRBJ2-7
d_gene: NA
abundance: NA
v_gene: TRBV23-1
CDR3aa: CASSQFWVSYEQYF
CDR3nt: TGCGCCAGCAGTCAGTTCTGGGTTTCCTACGAGCAGTACTTC

j_gene: TRBJ2-7
d_gene: TRBD2
abundance: NA
v_gene: TRBV6-5
CDR3aa: CASRWTSGGYEQYF
CDR3nt: TGTGCCAGCAGATGGACTAGCGGGGGCTACGAGCAGTACTTC

j_gene: TRBJ1-1
d_gene: NA
abundance: once
v_gene: TRBV6-1
CDR3aa: CASSRTLNTEAFF
CDR3nt: TGTGCCAGCAGTAGGACCCTGAACACTGAAGCTTTCTTT

j_gene: TRBJ2-7
d_gene: NA
abundance: once
v_gene: TRBV2
CDR3aa: CASSMEEGPSYEQYF
CDR3nt: TGTGCCAGCAGTATGGAGGAAGGGCCTTCCTACGAGCAGTACTTC

j_gene: TRBJ2-7
d_gene: NA
abundance: NA
v_gene: TRBV6-5
CDR3aa: CASSYTGGSFEQYF
CDR3nt: TGTGCCAGCAGTTACACCGGGGGCAGCTTCGAGCAGTACTTC

j_gene: TRBJ1-2
d_gene: NA
abundance: few
v_gene: TRBV2
CDR3aa: CASKLGGNYGYTF
CDR3nt: TGTGCCAGCAAATTGGGAGGGAACTATGGCTACACCTTC

j_gene: TRBJ2-3
d_gene: NA
abundance: many
v_gene: TRBV29-1
CDR3aa: CSVDRGGTDTQYF
CDR3nt: TGCAGCGTGGACAGAGGGGGAACAGATACGCAGTATTTT

j_gene: TRBJ2-1
d_gene: TRBD1
abundance: NA
v_gene: TRBV18
CDR3aa: CASLVGTGNEQFF
CDR3nt: TGTGCCAGCTTAGTCGGGACAGGGAATGAGCAGTTCTTC

j_gene: TRBJ2-1
d_gene: TRBD2
abundance: NA
v_gene: TRBV28
CDR3aa: CASSPRGLAGDEQFF
CDR3nt: TGTGCCAGCAGTCCCCGGGGACTAGCGGGCGATGAGCAGTTCTTC

j_gene: TRBJ1-2
d_gene: TRBD1
abundance: NA
v_gene: TRBV5-1
CDR3aa: CASSRTGDLDGYTF
CDR3nt: TGCGCCAGCAGCCGGACAGGGGATTTAGATGGCTACACCTTC

j_gene: TRBJ1-5
d_gene: NA
abundance: few
v_gene: TRBV18
CDR3aa: CASSLGQVGNQPQHF
CDR3nt: TGTGCCAGCTCACTGGGGCAGGTGGGGAATCAGCCCCAGCATTTT

j_gene: TRBJ2-1
d_gene: TRBD2
abundance: NA
v_gene: TRBV6-1
CDR3aa: CASSGVGTSQKSSYNEQFF
CDR3nt: TGTGCCAGCAGTGGGGTGGGGACTAGCCAGAAGAGCTCCTACAATGAGCAGTTCTTC

j_gene: TRBJ2-3
d_gene: NA
abundance: NA
v_gene: TRBV15
CDR3aa: CATSISNRNTDTQYF
CDR3nt: TGTGCCACCAGCATTAGTAACAGGAACACAGATACGCAGTATTTT

j_gene: TRBJ2-2
d_gene: NA
abundance: NA
v_gene: TRBV5-1
CDR3aa: CASSWQMNTGELFF
CDR3nt: TGCGCCAGCAGTTGGCAGATGAACACCGGGGAGCTGTTTTTT

j_gene: TRBJ1-5
d_gene: NA
abundance: NA
v_gene: TRBV14
CDR3aa: CASSPTRPGNSNQPQHF
CDR3nt: TGTGCCAGCAGTCCAACAAGGCCAGGGAATAGCAATCAGCCCCAGCATTTT

j_gene: TRBJ2-7
d_gene: NA
abundance: few
v_gene: TRBV6-5
CDR3aa: CASRKTSPYEQYF
CDR3nt: TGTGCCAGCAGGAAGACTAGTCCCTACGAGCAGTACTTC

j_gene: TRBJ1-3
d_gene: NA
abundance: NA
v_gene: TRBV29-1
CDR3aa: CSVGWNSGNTIYF
CDR3nt: TGCAGCGTTGGATGGAACTCTGGAAACACCATATATTTT

j_gene: TRBJ2-5
d_gene: NA
abundance: NA
v_gene: TRBV5-4
CDR3aa: CAGSYDRIQETQYF
CDR3nt: TGTGCCGGCAGCTACGACAGGATCCAAGAGACCCAGTACTTC

j_gene: TRBJ1-4
d_gene: TRBD1
abundance: NA
v_gene: TRBV7-8
CDR3aa: CASSARTGLGEKLFF
CDR3nt: TGTGCCAGCAGCGCTAGGACAGGGCTAGGAGAAAAACTGTTTTTT

j_gene: TRBJ2-3
d_gene: NA
abundance: NA
v_gene: TRBV10-3
CDR3aa: CATRAGADTQYF
CDR3nt: TGTGCCACCCGGGCGGGCGCAGATACGCAGTATTTT

j_gene: TRBJ1-4
d_gene: NA
abundance: many
v_gene: TRBV2
CDR3aa: CASMDLNEKLFF
CDR3nt: TGTGCCAGCATGGACCTTAATGAAAAACTGTTTTTT

j_gene: TRBJ2-3
d_gene: TRBD2
abundance: NA
v_gene: TRBV5-1
CDR3aa: CASSAGRAGTDTQYF
CDR3nt: TGCGCCAGCAGCGCCGGGAGGGCGGGCACAGATACGCAGTATTTT